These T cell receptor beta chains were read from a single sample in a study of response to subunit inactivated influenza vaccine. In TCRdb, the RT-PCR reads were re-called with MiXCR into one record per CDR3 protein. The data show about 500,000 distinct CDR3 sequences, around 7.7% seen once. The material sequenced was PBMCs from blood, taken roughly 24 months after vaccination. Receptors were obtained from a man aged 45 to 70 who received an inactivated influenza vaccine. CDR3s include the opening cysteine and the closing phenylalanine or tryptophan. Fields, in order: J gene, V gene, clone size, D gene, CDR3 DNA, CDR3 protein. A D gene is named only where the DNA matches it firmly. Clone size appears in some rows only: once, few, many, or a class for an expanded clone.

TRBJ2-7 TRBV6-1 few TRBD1 TGTGCCAGCAAGGGACAGGGACCTCGTACCTCTGGGGAGCAGTACTTC CASKGQGPRTSGEQYF
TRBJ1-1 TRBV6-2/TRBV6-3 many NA TGTGCCAGCAGTCCGTACATGAACACTGAAGCTTTCTTT CASSPYMNTEAFF
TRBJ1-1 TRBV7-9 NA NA TGTGCCAGCAGCAATGCGGCCCCAAGGGCTTTCTTT CASSNAAPRAFF
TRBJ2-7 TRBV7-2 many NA TGTGCCAGCAGCTCCCCGACCATAGCGGTGATCTCCTACGAGCAGTACTTC CASSSPTIAVISYEQYF
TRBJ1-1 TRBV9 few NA TGTGCCAGCAGCGTCAATGGTGGGCGAAGCACTGAAGCTTTCTTT CASSVNGGRSTEAFF
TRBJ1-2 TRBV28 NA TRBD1 TGTGCCAGCAGTCCTCGGACAGGGGGCTTAGGTGGCTACACCTTC CASSPRTGGLGGYTF
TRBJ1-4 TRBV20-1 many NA TGCAGTGCTAGACCAGACAACTTAACTAATGAAAAACTGTTTTTT CSARPDNLTNEKLFF
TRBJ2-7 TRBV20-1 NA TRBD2 TGCAGTGTTCCGGGACTAGGTTCCTACGAGCAGTACTTC CSVPGLGSYEQYF
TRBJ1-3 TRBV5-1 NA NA TGCGCCAGCAGCTTAACGGGTTCTCCAGGCGGAACGGGGAGCACCATATATTTT CASSLTGSPGGTGSTIYF
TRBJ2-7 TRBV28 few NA TGTGCCAGCAGTTCACAACTTGCTAGACCCTACGAGCAGTACTTC CASSSQLARPYEQYF
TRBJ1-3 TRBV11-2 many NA TGTGCCAGCAGCCCCGGTGGAGGGGGAAACACCATATATTTT CASSPGGGGNTIYF
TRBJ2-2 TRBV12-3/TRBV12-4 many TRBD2 TGTGCCAGCAGTTTAAGGCCGAGATTCCTAGCGGGAGTGTACACCGGGGAGCTGTTTTTT CASSLRPRFLAGVYTGELFF
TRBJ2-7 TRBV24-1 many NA TGTGCCACCAGTGACAGAATTACCTACGAGCAGTACTTC CATSDRITYEQYF
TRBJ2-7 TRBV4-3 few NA TGCGCCAGCAGCCAAGATAGTCGGGGGCGGTACTTC CASSQDSRGRYF
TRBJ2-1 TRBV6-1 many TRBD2 TGTGCCAGCAGAAGCTTCGGGCGGGGGATCTCCTACAATGAGCAGTTCTTC CASRSFGRGISYNEQFF
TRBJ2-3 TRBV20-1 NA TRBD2 TGCAGTGCCCAACGCTCAGCGGGAGTATCAGATACGCAGTATTTT CSAQRSAGVSDTQYF
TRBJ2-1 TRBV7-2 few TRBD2 TGTGCCAGCAGCCGTAGGGCTAGCGGAAAATACAATGAGCAGTTCTTC CASSRRASGKYNEQFF
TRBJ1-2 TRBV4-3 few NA TGCGCCAGCAGCCAAGGCAGGGATTATGGCTACACCTTC CASSQGRDYGYTF
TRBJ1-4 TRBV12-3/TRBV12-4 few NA TGTGCCAGCAGTTTCGGTAACAGGGAGTATGTTTTT CASSFGNREYVF
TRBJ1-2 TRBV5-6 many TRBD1 TGTGCCAGCAGCAAAACAGGGGTTCGCTATGGCTACACCTTC CASSKTGVRYGYTF
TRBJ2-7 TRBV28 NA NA TGTGCCAGCGGAAACCCACTGGGGCCCTACGAGCAGTACTTC CASGNPLGPYEQYF
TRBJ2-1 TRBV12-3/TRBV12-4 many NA TGTGCCAGCAGTTCGACAGTCATCAATGAGCAGTTCTTC CASSSTVINEQFF
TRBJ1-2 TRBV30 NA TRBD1 TGTGCCTGGAGTGTAATCGGACAGGGCGAGCGCACCTTC CAWSVIGQGERTF
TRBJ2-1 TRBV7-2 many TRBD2 TGTGCCAGCAGCTTCGAAAGCGGGAGAGCTAATGAGCAGTTCTTC CASSFESGRANEQFF
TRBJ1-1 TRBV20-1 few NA TGCAGTGCTAGAGATTCGTCAGGGGTTAGGACTGAAGCTTTCTTT CSARDSSGVRTEAFF
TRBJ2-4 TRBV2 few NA TGTGCCAGCAGTGTGATCGGGCAGCCCGAGAACATTCAGTACTTC CASSVIGQPENIQYF
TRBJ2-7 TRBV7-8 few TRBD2 TGTGCCAGCAGTCTCGGACTAGTCCGGACCTACGAGCAGTACTTC CASSLGLVRTYEQYF
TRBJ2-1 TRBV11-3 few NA TGTGCCAGCAGCTTAGGGGGGAGAGGGGCCAATGAGCAGTTCTTC CASSLGGRGANEQFF
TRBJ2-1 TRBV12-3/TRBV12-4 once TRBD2 TGTGCCAGCAGACGGGAGGATGAGCAGTTCTTC CASRREDEQFF
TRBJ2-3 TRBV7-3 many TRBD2 TGTGCCAGCAGCCCAGAGCCGGGACTACTGACAGATACGCAGTATTTT CASSPEPGLLTDTQYF
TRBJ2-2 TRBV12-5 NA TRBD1 TGTGCTAGTGGTTTGCTCGGGACAGACACCGGGGAGCTGTTTTTT CASGLLGTDTGELFF
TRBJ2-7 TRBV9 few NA TGTGCCAGCAGCGTAGAGGGTAGACCCTACGAGCAGTACTTC CASSVEGRPYEQYF
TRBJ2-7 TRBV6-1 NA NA TGTGCCAGCAGCTCGCCGGGATTGCGGAGGTACGAGCAGTACTTC CASSSPGLRRYEQYF
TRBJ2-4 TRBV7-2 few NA TGTGCCAGCAGCTTACTGGAAAACATTCAGTACTTC CASSLLENIQYF
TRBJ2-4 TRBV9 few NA TGTGCCAGCAGCCCAGACCCTGACTGGGCCAAAAACATTCAGTACTTC CASSPDPDWAKNIQYF
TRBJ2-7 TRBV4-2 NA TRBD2 TGTGCCAGCAGCCAAGTGGAGGCTAGCGGTGTCCACGAGCAGTACTTC CASSQVEASGVHEQYF
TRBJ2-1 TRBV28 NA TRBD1 TGTGCCAGCAGCCCCTATGGACTTGGGACAGCGAGCTCCTACAATGAGCAGTTCTTC CASSPYGLGTASSYNEQFF
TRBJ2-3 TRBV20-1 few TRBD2 TGCAGTGCTCAATCCGGGACTAGCGGGGGGGATACGCAGTATTTT CSAQSGTSGGDTQYF
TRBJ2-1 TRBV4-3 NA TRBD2 TGCGCCAGCAGCCAAGAAGCGGGGGGGAATAACAATGAGCAGTTCTTC CASSQEAGGNNNEQFF
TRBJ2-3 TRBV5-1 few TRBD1 TGCGCCAGCAGCTTGCGATTGAGACAGGGATATACAGATACGCAGTATTTT CASSLRLRQGYTDTQYF
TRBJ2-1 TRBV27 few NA TGTGCCAGCAGTTTATCTAGGCGTGGTGAGCAGTTCTTC CASSLSRRGEQFF
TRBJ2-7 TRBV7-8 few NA TGTGCCAGCAGCTCAAAAACCGGACCGTTCTACGAGCAGTACTTC CASSSKTGPFYEQYF
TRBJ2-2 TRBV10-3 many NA TGTGCCATCAGTGAGTCGAACGAGAACACCGGGGAGCTGTTTTTT CAISESNENTGELFF
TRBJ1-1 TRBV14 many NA TGTGCCAGCAGCCAACAGGCGAACACTGAAGCTTTCTTT CASSQQANTEAFF
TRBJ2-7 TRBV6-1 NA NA TGTGCCAGCAGACTAGCACAAAGCTCCTACGAGCAGTACTTC CASRLAQSSYEQYF
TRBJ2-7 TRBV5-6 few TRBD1 TGTGCCAGCACCCAAACCGGGACAGGGTACGAGCAGTACTTC CASTQTGTGYEQYF